A single sample is the source of the 30 T cell receptor beta chains below, sequenced in a study of beta chain features in type 1 diabetes. Reverse transcription of all isolated RNA meant that expressed TCRB transcripts were sequenced. Data came from immunoSEQ multiplex PCR; TCRdb stores just in-frame clones and leaves some out. The table lists under 200,000 clones, roughly 8.1% of them singletons, with approximately 0.65% in the top ten. The source material was central memory CD4+ T cells from blood. These receptors all come from a man aged 18 to 29 in good health.

This clone appeared a few times. V is TRBV7-2 and J is TRBJ2-1, with D possibly TRBD2 on 6 matching bases. Germline V gene sequence: CDR1 SGHTA, CDR2 FQGNSA. V lost 5 bases to trimming and J lost 10 bases, with 21 bases between them. This CDR3 spans 15 amino acids. In DNA form, the CDR3 reads TGTGCCAGCAGCCCCACCCGTAGTCAAAGCGGGGAGCAGTTCTTC. This encodes CASSPTRSQSGEQFF.

The V call is TRBV5-6, the J call TRBJ2-5, with TRBD2 matching over 12 bases. CDR3 length: 17 residues. J lost 6 bases, V lost 3 bases, and 12 bases had no gene match. The V gene's germline CDR1 is SGHDT and CDR2 YYEEEE. CDR3 DNA sequence: TGTGCCAGCAGCTCTAGCGGGGGGGCGACCACAATGCAGACCCAGTACTTC. This gives the protein CASSSSGGATTMQTQYF.

This clone was counted a few times. The chain recombines TRBV2 with TRBJ2-3; a weak D match, TRBD1 (6 bases). Germline V gene sequence: CDR1 SNHLY, CDR2 FYNNEI. CDR3 length equals 15 residues. V shed 6 bases and J shed 4 bases, with 17 bases lying between them. Written as DNA, the CDR3 is TGTGCCAGCAGGCGACAGGTTGGGGTGGCAGATACGCAGTATTTT. Its translation: CASRRQVGVADTQYF.

The V gene is TRBV29-1, the J gene TRBJ2-2, with 10 bases fitting TRBD2. CDR1 is SQVTM, CDR2 ANQGSEA, per germline. V lost 4 bases and J lost 2; bases outside the gene matches: 10. The CDR3 is 17 amino acids. This CDR3 is CSVANTGLARNTGELFF. DNA for the CDR3: TGCAGCGTTGCAAACACGGGACTAGCGAGAAACACCGGGGAGCTGTTTTTT.

Only a few counts were recorded for this clone. The rearrangement links TRBV6-6 to TRBJ2-3; 9 positions agree with TRBD1. Germline V gene data show CDR1 as MNHNY and CDR2 as SVGAGI (reference sequence). The CDR3 covers 16 residues. The ends lost 5 bases at V and 6 bases at J; junction bases unmatched: 12. The CDR3 coding sequence is TGTGCCAGCAGTCGCCGACAGGGGGGATTGGTGGATACGCAGTATTTT. Residues: CASSRRQGGLVDTQYF.

A few counts support this clone. The rearrangement uses TRBV7-3 and TRBJ1-1; D gene uncertain. In germline, CDR1 is SGHTA, CDR2 FQGTGA. V lost 4 bases and J lost 1, with 7 bases in between. The CDR3 has 13 amino acids. The CDR3 here is CASSSQSNTEAFF. In nucleotides, the CDR3 is TGTGCCAGCAGCTCTCAGTCGAACACTGAAGCTTTCTTT. Based on the CDR3 plus reference TRBV7-3 and TRBJ1-1, the full variable domain is GAGVSQTPSNKVTEKGKYVELRCDPISGHTALYWYRQSLGQGPEFLIYFQGTGAADDSGLPNDRFFAVRPEGSVSTLKIQRTERGDSAVYLCASSSQSNTEAFFGQGTRLTVV.

This chain links TRBV19 with TRBJ2-7, with a possible D match to TRBD2 (5 bases). Trimming pared 5 bases from V and 3 bases from J, leaving 11 bases between. This CDR3 region has 13 residues. Germline CDR1 LNHDA, CDR2 SQIVND (reference sequence). The chain's CDR3 is CASSPVEGYEQYF. CDR3 nucleotides: TGTGCCAGTAGTCCGGTTGAGGGCTACGAGCAGTACTTC. Together with reference TRBV19 and TRBJ2-7, the CDR3 gives the full variable domain: DGGITQSPKYLFRKEGQNVTLSCEQNLNHDAMYWYRQDPGQGLRLIYYSQIVNDFQKGDIAEGYSVSREKKESFPLTVTSAQKNPTAFYLCASSPVEGYEQYFGPGTRLTVT.

The gene calls are TRBV30 and TRBJ1-3; D may be TRBD1 (6 bases). The CDR3 contains 14 residues. V gave up 3 bases and J gave up 7 bases, with 16 bases separating them. Germline V lookup: CDR1 GTSNPN, CDR2 SVGIG (reference sequence). The CDR3 DNA is TGTGCCTGGAGCCCTTTTGGCGGGGGCAACACCATATATTTT. This codes for CAWSPFGGGNTIYF.

The rearrangement joins TRBV10-3 to TRBJ1-6; 8 nucleotides agree with TRBD1. The germline gives CDR1 ENHRY, CDR2 SYGVKD. The CDR3 length is 13 residues. J lost 7 bases, V lost 7 bases, and 3 bases had no gene match. Here the CDR3 DNA reads TGTGCCATCACGGACAGGGACAATTCACCCCTCCACTTT. Its translation: CAITDRDNSPLHF.

This clone was detected many times. The genes are TRBV5-1 and TRBJ2-7; D remains ambiguous. Trimming took off 4 bases at V and 8 bases at J, with 16 bases between the two ends. This CDR3 comprises 13 residues. CDR1 is SGHRS and CDR2 is YFSETQ in the germline V gene. CDR3 loop: CASSPTTQYQQYF. The CDR3 nucleotides are TGCGCCAGCAGCCCCACAACCCAGTATCAGCAGTACTTC.

This clone was seen more than once but under ten times. The chain recombines TRBV30 with TRBJ1-5, with 11 nucleotides matching TRBD1. V shed 5 bases and J 5 bases; nucleotides not matched to a gene: 2. The CDR3 consists of 13 residues. CDR1 and CDR2 from the germline V gene are GTSNPN and SVGIG (reference sequence). The CDR3 DNA sequence: TGTGCCTGGGGACAGGGGGCGGATCAGCCCCAGCATTTT. Protein product: CAWGQGADQPQHF.

The V call is TRBV7-2, the J call TRBJ2-1; no clear D. The CDR3 is 13 amino acids. V was clipped by 4 bases and J by 7 bases, with 11 bases between them. Germline assignment: CDR1 SGHTA and CDR2 FQGNSA. The CDR3 spells CASSSPGGNEQFF. As DNA, the CDR3 is TGTGCCAGCAGCTCCCCAGGTGGGAATGAGCAGTTCTTC.

V gene TRBV19 combines with J gene TRBJ1-5; maybe TRBD1 (6 bases). V lost 0 bases to trimming and J lost 3 bases, with 9 bases between them. CDR3 length: 15 amino acids. Germline-derived CDR1 and CDR2 are LNHDA and SQIVND (reference sequence). The CDR3, as DNA: TGTGCCAGTAGTATAGACGGACAGTACAATCAGCCCCAGCATTTT. Encoded protein: CASSIDGQYNQPQHF.

CDR3 in amino acids: CASRGGKTQYF. Here the CDR3 DNA reads TGTGCCTCCCGGGGGGGGAAGACCCAGTACTTC. The rearrangement joins TRBV30 to TRBJ2-5, with 8 bases fitting TRBD2. J was trimmed by 6 bases and V by 7 bases; bases with no gene match: 4. This CDR3 contains 11 residues. Germline V gene lookup returns CDR1 GTSNPN and CDR2 SVGIG (reference sequence). The entire variable domain, with the rest obtained from reference TRBV30 and TRBJ2-5, is as follows: SQTIHQWPATLVQPVGSPLSLECTVEGTSNPNLYWYRQAAGRGLQLLFYSVGIGQISSEVPQNLSASRPQDRQFILSSKKLLLSDSGFYLCASRGGKTQYFGPGTRLLVL.

This clone was counted a few times. This sequence joins TRBV19 and TRBJ2-2; a weak D match, TRBD2 (6 bases). The CDR3 length is 16 residues. V lost 8 bases and J lost 4, with 20 bases in between. Germline values: CDR1 LNHDA, CDR2 SQIVND (reference sequence). CDR3 protein: CASDWTAGGVTGELFF. CDR3 in DNA: TGTGCCAGTGATTGGACGGCCGGAGGGGTCACCGGGGAGCTGTTTTTT.

In its sample, this clone was seen a few times. The rearrangement joins TRBV19 to TRBJ1-5; D gene unclear. Germline V gene data show CDR1 as LNHDA and CDR2 as SQIVND (reference sequence). V lost 6 bases, J lost 7 bases, and 10 bases lay in between. There are 12 residues in the CDR3. The CDR3: CASRQTYQPQHF. DNA of the CDR3: TGTGCCAGTAGACAGACGTACCAGCCCCAGCATTTT.

The V gene is TRBV7-2, the J gene TRBJ2-3; TRBD1 aligns across 12 bases. After removal of 5 bases from V and 6 bases from J, the junction contained 12 bases not matched to a gene. This CDR3 comprises 17 residues. Germline V gene lookup returns CDR1 SGHTA and CDR2 FQGNSA. The CDR3 protein is CASSQGPGQGALDTQYF. CDR3 DNA: TGTGCCAGCAGCCAGGGACCGGGACAGGGGGCGTTGGATACGCAGTATTTT.

This clone was detected many times. CDR3 residues: CASSLETGIQETQYF. Written as DNA, the CDR3 is TGTGCCAGCAGCTTGGAGACGGGGATCCAAGAGACCCAGTACTTC. The chain uses TRBV5-4 and TRBJ2-5; possible D gene TRBD2, 5 bases. Trimming removed 0 bases at V and 1 base at J, with 10 bases between. This CDR3 has 15 residues. The germline gives CDR1 SGHNT, CDR2 YYREEE (reference sequence).

This clone was seen a few times. The chain is built from TRBV9 and TRBJ2-1; D is possibly TRBD1 (6 bases). Germline CDR1 is SGDLS and CDR2 is YYNGEE. V lost 0 bases, J lost 9 bases, and 22 bases lay in between. The CDR3 contains 17 residues. Here the CDR3 reads CASSVAPTGQGQGEQFF. DNA for the CDR3: TGTGCCAGCAGCGTAGCACCGACAGGCCAGGGTCAGGGTGAGCAGTTCTTC.

This clone has a handful of counts. The chain joins TRBV2 to TRBJ2-1; D may be TRBD1 (5 bases). The V gene's germline CDR1 is SNHLY and CDR2 FYNNEI. V shed 6 bases and J shed 0 bases, with 9 bases lying between them. The CDR3 has 14 amino acids. The CDR3 loop reads CASRDTGSYNEQFF. The CDR3 bases are TGTGCCAGCAGGGACACGGGCTCCTACAATGAGCAGTTCTTC.

The rearrangement links TRBV19 to TRBJ2-4, with D perhaps TRBD1 (5 bases). Germline assignment: CDR1 LNHDA and CDR2 SQIVND (reference sequence). CDR3 size: 16 residues. Trimming cost V 1 base and J 9 bases, with 19 bases left between them. The CDR3 DNA reads TGTGCCAGTAGTATAGTCGCAGGGCATGGAATAATCATTCAGTACTTC. This encodes CASSIVAGHGIIIQYF. Full variable domain (rest looked up from reference TRBV19 and TRBJ2-4): DGGITQSPKYLFRKEGQNVTLSCEQNLNHDAMYWYRQDPGQGLRLIYYSQIVNDFQKGDIAEGYSVSREKKESFPLTVTSAQKNPTAFYLCASSIVAGHGIIIQYFGAGTRLSVL.

At least ten counts were recorded for this clone. V gene TRBV23-1 combines with J gene TRBJ2-1, with 8 bases lining up with TRBD2. TRBV23-1 is an ORF; its function is uncertain. This CDR3 has 16 amino acids. J gave up 8 bases and V 0 bases, and 9 bases lay outside the gene matches. CDR3 residues: CASSQSCPGGLDEQFF. CDR3 DNA sequence: TGCGCCAGCAGTCAATCGTGCCCGGGGGGGCTCGATGAGCAGTTCTTC.

The rearrangement joins TRBV19 to TRBJ2-5; D ambiguous. Deletions cut 3 bases from V and 2 bases from J, with 4 bases between. Germline CDR1 and CDR2: LNHDA and SQIVND (reference sequence). This CDR3 spans 12 amino acids. CDR3 DNA: TGTGCCAGTAGTATCCCTCAAGAGACCCAGTACTTC. Its protein is CASSIPQETQYF.

CDR3 DNA sequence: TGTGCCACCAGCAGACGGTCAGGGGGCGTCAACACCGGGGAGCTGTTTTTT. Its translation: CATSRRSGGVNTGELFF. The chain employs TRBV15 and TRBJ2-2; 8 positions agree with TRBD1. There are 17 residues in the CDR3. The germline V gene encodes CDR1 LNHNV and CDR2 YYDKDF (reference sequence). V lost 2 bases to trimming and J lost 2 bases; unmatched junction nucleotides: 7.

The V and J genes are TRBV11-2 and TRBJ1-2; 8 nucleotides agree with TRBD1. Germline CDR1 is SGHAT and CDR2 is FQNNGV. This CDR3 has 14 amino acids. The V segment lost 6 bases and the J segment 6 bases; nucleotides outside the gene matches: 9. CDR3 nucleotides: TGTGCCAGCAGAAAACAGGGGGAGGCGGATGGCTACACCTTC. Its protein product is CASRKQGEADGYTF.

This chain connects TRBV5-1 to TRBJ1-2, with 9 bases lining up with TRBD1. The CDR3 has 15 residues. Germline V lookup: CDR1 SGHRS, CDR2 YFSETQ. Trimming took 3 bases from V and 8 from J; bases not matched to a gene: 11. This chain's CDR3 is CASSSDRGARSGYTF. For the CDR3, the DNA is TGCGCCAGCAGCTCGGACAGGGGCGCGAGGTCCGGCTACACCTTC.

This chain uses TRBV6-4 with TRBJ1-1; tentatively, D is TRBD1 (5 bases). V lost 6 bases, J lost 10 bases, and 12 bases lay in between. This CDR3 is built from 11 residues. From germline, CDR1 is MRHNA and CDR2 SNTAGT. This CDR3 is CASSDGASAFF. The CDR3 nucleotides read TGTGCCAGCAGCGATGGGGCTTCAGCTTTCTTT.

The sample holds a few counts of this clone. The J gene is TRBJ2-1, the V gene TRBV4-2; 10 nucleotides line up with TRBD1. Germline-derived CDR1 and CDR2 are LGHNA and YNFKEQ. V was clipped by 0 bases and J by 3 bases; unmatched bases: 2. This CDR3 spans 16 amino acids. Here the CDR3 DNA reads TGTGCCAGCAGCCAAGACTGGGACAGGGGCTACAATGAGCAGTTCTTC. Encoded protein: CASSQDWDRGYNEQFF.

The chain combines TRBV11-3 with TRBJ2-1, with D perhaps TRBD2 (6 bases). In germline, CDR1 is SGHNT, CDR2 YENEEA. V lost 3 bases and J lost 3, with 9 bases in between. This CDR3 has 14 residues. This CDR3 is CASSLGGLYNEQFF. CDR3 nucleotide sequence: TGTGCCAGCAGCTTGGGGGGACTCTACAATGAGCAGTTCTTC.

This clone turned up a few times. The genes are TRBV9 and TRBJ2-3, with D perhaps matching TRBD2 (6 bases). This CDR3 has 14 residues. The germline V gene has CDR1 SGDLS and CDR2 YYNGEE. The V gene lost 4 bases and the J gene lost 9 bases, with 18 bases spanning the gap. The CDR3 loop reads CASSPPGGEETQYF. CDR3 bases: TGTGCCAGCAGCCCGCCCGGGGGAGAGGAAACGCAGTATTTT.